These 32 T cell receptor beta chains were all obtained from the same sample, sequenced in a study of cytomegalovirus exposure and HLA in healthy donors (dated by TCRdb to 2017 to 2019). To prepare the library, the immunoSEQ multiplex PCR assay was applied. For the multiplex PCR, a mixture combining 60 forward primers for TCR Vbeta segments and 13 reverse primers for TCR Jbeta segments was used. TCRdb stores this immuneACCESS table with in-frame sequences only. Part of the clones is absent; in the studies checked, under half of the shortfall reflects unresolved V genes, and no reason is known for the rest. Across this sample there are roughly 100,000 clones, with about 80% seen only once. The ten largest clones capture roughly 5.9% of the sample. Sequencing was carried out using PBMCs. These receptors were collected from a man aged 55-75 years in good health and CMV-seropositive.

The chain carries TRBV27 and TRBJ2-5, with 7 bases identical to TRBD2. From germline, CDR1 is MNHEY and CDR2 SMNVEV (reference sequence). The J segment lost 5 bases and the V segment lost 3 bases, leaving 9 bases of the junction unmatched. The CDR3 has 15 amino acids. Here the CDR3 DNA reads TGTGCCAGCAGTTTGGGAGCGGGATTCTTGGAGACCCAGTACTTC. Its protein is CASSLGAGFLETQYF.

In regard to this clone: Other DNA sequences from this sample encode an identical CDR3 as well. CDR3 coding DNA: TGTGCCAGCAGTCCTCCACAGGGGGAAAGCACAGATACGCAGTATTTT. Amino acids: CASSPPQGESTDTQYF. This chain joins TRBV25-1 and TRBJ2-3, with 8 bases fitting TRBD1. The germline V gene encodes CDR1 MGHDK and CDR2 SYGVNS. Germline trimming cut 5 bases from V and 0 bases from J; bases unmatched to any gene: 7. The CDR3 sequence is 16 residues long.

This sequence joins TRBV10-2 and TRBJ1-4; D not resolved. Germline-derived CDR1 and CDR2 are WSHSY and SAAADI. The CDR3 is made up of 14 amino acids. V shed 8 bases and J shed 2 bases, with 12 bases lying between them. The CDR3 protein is CASGPQTTNEKLFF. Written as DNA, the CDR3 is TGCGCCAGCGGTCCACAGACGACTAATGAAAAACTGTTTTTT.

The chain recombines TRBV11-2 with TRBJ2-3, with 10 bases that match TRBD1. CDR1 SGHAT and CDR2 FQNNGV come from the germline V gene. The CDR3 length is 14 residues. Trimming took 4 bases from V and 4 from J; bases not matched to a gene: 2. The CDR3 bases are TGTGCCAGCAGCTCCGGACAGGGGGCAGATACGCAGTATTTT. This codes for CASSSGQGADTQYF.

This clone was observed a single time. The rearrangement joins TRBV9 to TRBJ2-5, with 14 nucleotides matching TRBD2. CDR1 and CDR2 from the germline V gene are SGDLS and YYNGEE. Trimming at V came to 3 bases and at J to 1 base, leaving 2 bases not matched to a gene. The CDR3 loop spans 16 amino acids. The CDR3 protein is CASSEGTSGGQETQYF. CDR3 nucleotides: TGTGCCAGCAGCGAAGGGACTAGCGGGGGCCAAGAGACCCAGTACTTC.

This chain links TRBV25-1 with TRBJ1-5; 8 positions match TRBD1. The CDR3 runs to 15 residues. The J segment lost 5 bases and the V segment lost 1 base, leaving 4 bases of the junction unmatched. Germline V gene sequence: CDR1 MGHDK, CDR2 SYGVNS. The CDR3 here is CASSESGRGHQPQHF. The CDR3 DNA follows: TGTGCCAGCAGTGAATCCGGCAGGGGGCATCAGCCCCAGCATTTT. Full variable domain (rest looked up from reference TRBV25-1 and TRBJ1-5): EADIYQTPRYLVIGTGKKITLECSQTMGHDKMYWYQQDPGMELHLIHYSYGVNSTEKGDLSSESTVSRIRTEHFPLTLESARPSHTSQYLCASSESGRGHQPQHFGDGTRLSIL.

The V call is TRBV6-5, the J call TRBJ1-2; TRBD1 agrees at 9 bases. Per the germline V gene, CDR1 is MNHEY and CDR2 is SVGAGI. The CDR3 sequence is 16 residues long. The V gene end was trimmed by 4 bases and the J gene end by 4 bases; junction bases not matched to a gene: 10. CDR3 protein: CASSSGQGPSFYGYTF. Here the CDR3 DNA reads TGTGCCAGCAGTTCCGGACAGGGGCCATCATTCTATGGCTACACCTTC.

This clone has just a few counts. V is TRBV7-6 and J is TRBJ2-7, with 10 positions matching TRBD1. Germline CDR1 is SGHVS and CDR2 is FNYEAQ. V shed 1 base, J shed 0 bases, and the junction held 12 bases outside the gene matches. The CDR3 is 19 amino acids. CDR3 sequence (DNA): TGTGCCAGCAGCTTAGGCGTGACGGGAGACAGGGGGCTCTCCTACGAGCAGTACTTC. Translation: CASSLGVTGDRGLSYEQYF.

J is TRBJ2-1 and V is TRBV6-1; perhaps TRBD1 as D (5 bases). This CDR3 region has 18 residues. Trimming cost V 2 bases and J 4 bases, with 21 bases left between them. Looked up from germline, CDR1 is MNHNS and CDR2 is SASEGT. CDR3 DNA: TGTGCCAGCAGTGAATTAACGGCGGTGGGGCCCGGATACAATGAGCAGTTCTTC. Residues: CASSELTAVGPGYNEQFF.

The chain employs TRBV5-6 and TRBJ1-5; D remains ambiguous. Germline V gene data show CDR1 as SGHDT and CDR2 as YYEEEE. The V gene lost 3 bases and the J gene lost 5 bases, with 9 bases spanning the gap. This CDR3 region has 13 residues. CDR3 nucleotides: TGTGCCAGCAGCTGGGCGGGAGATCAGCCCCAGCATTTT. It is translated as CASSWAGDQPQHF.

CDR3 protein: CASSGGGASGANVLTF. CDR3 in DNA: TGTGCCAGCAGCGGAGGGGGGGCCTCTGGGGCCAACGTCCTGACTTTC. The rearrangement joins TRBV4-2 to TRBJ2-6; D might be TRBD2 (7 bases). V was shortened by 5 bases and J by 0 bases, with 11 bases between the two germline ends. The CDR3 is made up of 16 amino acids. Germline values: CDR1 LGHNA, CDR2 YNFKEQ.

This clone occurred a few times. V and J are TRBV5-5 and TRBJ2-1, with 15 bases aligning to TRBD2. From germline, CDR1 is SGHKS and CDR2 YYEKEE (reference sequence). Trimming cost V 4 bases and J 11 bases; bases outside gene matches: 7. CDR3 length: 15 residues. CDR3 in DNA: TGTGCCAGCAGCCCGAGGACTAGCGGGGGGGCGAAGCAGTTCTTC. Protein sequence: CASSPRTSGGAKQFF.

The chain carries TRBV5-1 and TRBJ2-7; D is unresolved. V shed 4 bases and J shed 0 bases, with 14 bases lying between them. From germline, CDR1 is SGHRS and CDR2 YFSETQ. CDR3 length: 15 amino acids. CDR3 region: CASSPAPGSSYEQYF. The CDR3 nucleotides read TGCGCCAGCAGCCCCGCTCCGGGTAGCTCCTACGAGCAGTACTTC.

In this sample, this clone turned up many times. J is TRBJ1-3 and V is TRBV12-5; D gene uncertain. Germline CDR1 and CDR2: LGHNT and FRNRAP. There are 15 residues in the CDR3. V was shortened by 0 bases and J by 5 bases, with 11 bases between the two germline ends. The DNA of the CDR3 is TGTGCTAGTGGTTTGGTACAGTCAGCAAGAAACACCATATATTTT. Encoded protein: CASGLVQSARNTIYF.

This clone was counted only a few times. Written as DNA, the CDR3 is TGCGCCAGCAGCCTCCCAGACCTACGGGAAGATAGCACTGAAGCTTTCTTT. Its translation is CASSLPDLREDSTEAFF. The chain combines TRBV4-1 with TRBJ1-1, with D unclear. V was clipped by 4 bases and J by 4 bases, with 22 bases between them. There are 17 residues in the CDR3. Germline CDR1 reads MGHRA; CDR2 reads YSYEKL.

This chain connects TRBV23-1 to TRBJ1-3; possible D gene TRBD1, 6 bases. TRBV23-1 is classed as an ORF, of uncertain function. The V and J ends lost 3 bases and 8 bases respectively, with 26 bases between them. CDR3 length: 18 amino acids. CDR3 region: CASSQPIQGTGRVDTIYF. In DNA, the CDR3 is TGCGCCAGCAGTCAGCCTATACAGGGTACGGGCAGGGTCGACACCATATATTTT.

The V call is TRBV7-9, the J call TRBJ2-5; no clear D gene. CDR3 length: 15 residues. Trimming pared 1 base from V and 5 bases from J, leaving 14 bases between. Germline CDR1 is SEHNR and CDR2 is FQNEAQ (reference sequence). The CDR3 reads CASSLGADGRETQYF. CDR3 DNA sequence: TGTGCCAGCAGCTTAGGGGCAGACGGCCGGGAGACCCAGTACTTC.

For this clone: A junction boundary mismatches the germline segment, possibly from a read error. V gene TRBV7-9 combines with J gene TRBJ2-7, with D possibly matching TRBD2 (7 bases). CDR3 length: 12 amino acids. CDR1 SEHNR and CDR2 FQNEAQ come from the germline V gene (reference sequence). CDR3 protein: CSSSLGGGEQYF. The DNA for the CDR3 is TGTTCCAGCAGCTTAGGGGGGGGCGAGCAGTACTTC. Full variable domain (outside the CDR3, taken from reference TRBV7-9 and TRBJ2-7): DTGVSQNPRHKITKRGQNVTFRCDPISEHNRLYWYRQTLGQGPEFLTYFQNEAQLEKSRLLSDRFSAERPKGSFSTLEIQRTEQGDSAMYLCSSSLGGGEQYFGPGTRLTVT.

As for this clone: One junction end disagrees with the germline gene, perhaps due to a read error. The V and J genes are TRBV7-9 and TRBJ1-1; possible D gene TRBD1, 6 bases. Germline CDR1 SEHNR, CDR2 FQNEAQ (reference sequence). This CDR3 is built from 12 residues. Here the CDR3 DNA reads TGTTCCAGCCAGGGGCAGGGAGCTGAAGCTTTCTTT. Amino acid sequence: CSSQGQGAEAFF.

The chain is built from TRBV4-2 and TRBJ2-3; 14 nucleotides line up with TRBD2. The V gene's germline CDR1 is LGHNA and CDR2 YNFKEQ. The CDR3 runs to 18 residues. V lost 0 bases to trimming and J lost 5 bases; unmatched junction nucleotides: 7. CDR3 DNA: TGTGCCAGCAGCCAAGAGGTACGGACTAGCGGGGGGAGAGATACGCAGTATTTT. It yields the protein CASSQEVRTSGGRDTQYF.

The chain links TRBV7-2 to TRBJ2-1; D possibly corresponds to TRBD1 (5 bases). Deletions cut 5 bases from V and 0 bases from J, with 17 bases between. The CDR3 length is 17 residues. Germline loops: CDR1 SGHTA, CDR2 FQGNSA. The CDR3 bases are TGTGCCAGCAGCCCCCTCGGGCAGGGCGACTCCTACAATGAGCAGTTCTTC. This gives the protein CASSPLGQGDSYNEQFF.

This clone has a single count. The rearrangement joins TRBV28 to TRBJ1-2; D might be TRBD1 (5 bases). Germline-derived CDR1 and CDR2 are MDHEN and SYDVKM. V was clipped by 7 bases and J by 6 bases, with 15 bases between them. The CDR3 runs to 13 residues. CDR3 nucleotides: TGTGCCAGCACCTCCCGACCGGGGGATGGCTACACCTTC. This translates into CASTSRPGDGYTF.

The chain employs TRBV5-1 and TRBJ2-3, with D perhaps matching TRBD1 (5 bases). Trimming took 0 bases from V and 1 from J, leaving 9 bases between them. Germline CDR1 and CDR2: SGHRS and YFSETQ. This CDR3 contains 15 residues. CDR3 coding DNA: TGCGCCAGCAGCTTGGGTGGGGCGCGCACAGATACGCAGTATTTT. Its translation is CASSLGGARTDTQYF.

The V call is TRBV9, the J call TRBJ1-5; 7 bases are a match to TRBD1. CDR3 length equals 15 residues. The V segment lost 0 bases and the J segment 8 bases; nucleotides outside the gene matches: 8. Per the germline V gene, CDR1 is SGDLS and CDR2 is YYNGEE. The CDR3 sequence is CASSVGDRAYEPQHF. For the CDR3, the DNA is TGTGCCAGCAGCGTAGGCGACAGGGCTTATGAGCCCCAGCATTTT.

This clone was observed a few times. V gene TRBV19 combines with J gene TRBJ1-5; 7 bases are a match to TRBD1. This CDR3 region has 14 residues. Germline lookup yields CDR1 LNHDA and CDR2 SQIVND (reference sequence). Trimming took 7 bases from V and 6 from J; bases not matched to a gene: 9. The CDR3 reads CASMFGTAGQPQHF. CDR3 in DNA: TGTGCCAGTATGTTTGGGACAGCCGGTCAGCCCCAGCATTTT.

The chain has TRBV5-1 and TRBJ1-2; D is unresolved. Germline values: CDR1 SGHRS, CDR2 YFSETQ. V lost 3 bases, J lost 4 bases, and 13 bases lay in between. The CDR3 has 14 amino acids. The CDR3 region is CASSWSLESYGYTF. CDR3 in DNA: TGCGCCAGCAGCTGGTCCCTCGAGTCCTATGGCTACACCTTC.

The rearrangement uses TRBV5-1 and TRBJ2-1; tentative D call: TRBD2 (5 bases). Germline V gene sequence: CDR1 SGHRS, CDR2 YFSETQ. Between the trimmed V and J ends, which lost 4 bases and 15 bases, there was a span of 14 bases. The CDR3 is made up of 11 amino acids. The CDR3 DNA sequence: TGCGCCAGCAGCGGCCGGGAAACTCTGTTCTTC. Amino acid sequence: CASSGRETLFF.

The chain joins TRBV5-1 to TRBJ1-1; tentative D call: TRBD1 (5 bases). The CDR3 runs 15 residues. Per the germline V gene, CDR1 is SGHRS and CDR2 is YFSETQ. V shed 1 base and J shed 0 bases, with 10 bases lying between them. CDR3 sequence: CASSLNWDLNTEAFF. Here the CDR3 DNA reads TGCGCCAGCAGCTTGAATTGGGACTTGAACACTGAAGCTTTCTTT. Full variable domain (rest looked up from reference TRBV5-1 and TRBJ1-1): KAGVTQTPRYLIKTRGQQVTLSCSPISGHRSVSWYQQTPGQGLQFLFEYFSETQRNKGNFPGRFSGRQFSNSRSEMNVSTLELGDSALYLCASSLNWDLNTEAFFGQGTRLTVV.

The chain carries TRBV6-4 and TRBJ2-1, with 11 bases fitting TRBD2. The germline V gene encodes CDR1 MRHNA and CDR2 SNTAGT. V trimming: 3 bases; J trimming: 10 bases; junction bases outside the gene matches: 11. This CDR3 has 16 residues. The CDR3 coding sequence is TGTGCCAGCAGTGATGGTCGTAGCGGGGGGGCTTTAGAGCAGTTCTTC. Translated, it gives CASSDGRSGGALEQFF.

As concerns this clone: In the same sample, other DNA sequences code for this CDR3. Written as DNA, the CDR3 is TGTGCCAGCAGCGTAGTGAGGGGAAACACCATATATTTT. Translating gives CASSVVRGNTIYF. The chain combines TRBV9 with TRBJ1-3; D gene uncertain. The V end was cut by 0 bases, the J end by 4 bases, with 5 bases between. Germline CDR1 reads SGDLS; CDR2 reads YYNGEE. CDR3 size: 13 residues.

The CDR3 sequence: CASSPPSGGGGTEAFF. CDR3 DNA sequence: TGTGCCAGCTCACCACCGAGCGGGGGCGGGGGCACTGAAGCTTTCTTT. This rearrangement joins TRBV18 to TRBJ1-1; perhaps TRBD1 as D (6 bases). Trimming took 0 bases from V and 4 from J, leaving 15 bases between them. Germline assignment: CDR1 KGHSH and CDR2 LQKENI. This CDR3 is built from 16 residues. The whole variable domain, filled in from reference TRBV18 and TRBJ1-1, reads NAGVMQNPRHLVRRRGQEARLRCSPMKGHSHVYWYRQLPEEGLKFMVYLQKENIIDESGMPKERFSAEFPKEGPSILRIQQVVRGDSAAYFCASSPPSGGGGTEAFFGQGTRLTVV.

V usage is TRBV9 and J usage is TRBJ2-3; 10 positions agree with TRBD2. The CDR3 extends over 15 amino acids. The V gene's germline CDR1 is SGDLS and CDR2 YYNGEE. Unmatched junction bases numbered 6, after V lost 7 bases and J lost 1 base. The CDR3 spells CASGAGTSGTDTQYF. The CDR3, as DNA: TGTGCCAGCGGTGCCGGGACTAGCGGCACAGATACGCAGTATTTT.